This TCR beta chain was obtained from a study of identical twins. The CDR3 is made up of 15 amino acids. Per the germline V gene, CDR1 is ENHRY and CDR2 is SYGVKD. V was trimmed by 3 bases and J by 0 bases, leaving 10 bases between them. TCRdb recomputed calls from the 5' RACE reads with MiXCR, one row per CDR3 protein. The sample has about 550,000 distinct CDR3 sequences; 20% to 25% are singletons. The sample holds a few counts of this clonotype. These data also featured in a second study, about yellow fever vaccine responses in identical twins.

The sample comprised CD4+ T cells sorted from blood. The source of this sequence is a young woman in good health. V and J are TRBV10-3 and TRBJ2-3, with a weak D call TRBD2 (6 bases). The CDR3 protein is CAISEGGTSTDTQYF. Here the CDR3 DNA reads TGTGCCATCAGTGAAGGCGGGACGAGCACAGATACGCAGTATTTT.